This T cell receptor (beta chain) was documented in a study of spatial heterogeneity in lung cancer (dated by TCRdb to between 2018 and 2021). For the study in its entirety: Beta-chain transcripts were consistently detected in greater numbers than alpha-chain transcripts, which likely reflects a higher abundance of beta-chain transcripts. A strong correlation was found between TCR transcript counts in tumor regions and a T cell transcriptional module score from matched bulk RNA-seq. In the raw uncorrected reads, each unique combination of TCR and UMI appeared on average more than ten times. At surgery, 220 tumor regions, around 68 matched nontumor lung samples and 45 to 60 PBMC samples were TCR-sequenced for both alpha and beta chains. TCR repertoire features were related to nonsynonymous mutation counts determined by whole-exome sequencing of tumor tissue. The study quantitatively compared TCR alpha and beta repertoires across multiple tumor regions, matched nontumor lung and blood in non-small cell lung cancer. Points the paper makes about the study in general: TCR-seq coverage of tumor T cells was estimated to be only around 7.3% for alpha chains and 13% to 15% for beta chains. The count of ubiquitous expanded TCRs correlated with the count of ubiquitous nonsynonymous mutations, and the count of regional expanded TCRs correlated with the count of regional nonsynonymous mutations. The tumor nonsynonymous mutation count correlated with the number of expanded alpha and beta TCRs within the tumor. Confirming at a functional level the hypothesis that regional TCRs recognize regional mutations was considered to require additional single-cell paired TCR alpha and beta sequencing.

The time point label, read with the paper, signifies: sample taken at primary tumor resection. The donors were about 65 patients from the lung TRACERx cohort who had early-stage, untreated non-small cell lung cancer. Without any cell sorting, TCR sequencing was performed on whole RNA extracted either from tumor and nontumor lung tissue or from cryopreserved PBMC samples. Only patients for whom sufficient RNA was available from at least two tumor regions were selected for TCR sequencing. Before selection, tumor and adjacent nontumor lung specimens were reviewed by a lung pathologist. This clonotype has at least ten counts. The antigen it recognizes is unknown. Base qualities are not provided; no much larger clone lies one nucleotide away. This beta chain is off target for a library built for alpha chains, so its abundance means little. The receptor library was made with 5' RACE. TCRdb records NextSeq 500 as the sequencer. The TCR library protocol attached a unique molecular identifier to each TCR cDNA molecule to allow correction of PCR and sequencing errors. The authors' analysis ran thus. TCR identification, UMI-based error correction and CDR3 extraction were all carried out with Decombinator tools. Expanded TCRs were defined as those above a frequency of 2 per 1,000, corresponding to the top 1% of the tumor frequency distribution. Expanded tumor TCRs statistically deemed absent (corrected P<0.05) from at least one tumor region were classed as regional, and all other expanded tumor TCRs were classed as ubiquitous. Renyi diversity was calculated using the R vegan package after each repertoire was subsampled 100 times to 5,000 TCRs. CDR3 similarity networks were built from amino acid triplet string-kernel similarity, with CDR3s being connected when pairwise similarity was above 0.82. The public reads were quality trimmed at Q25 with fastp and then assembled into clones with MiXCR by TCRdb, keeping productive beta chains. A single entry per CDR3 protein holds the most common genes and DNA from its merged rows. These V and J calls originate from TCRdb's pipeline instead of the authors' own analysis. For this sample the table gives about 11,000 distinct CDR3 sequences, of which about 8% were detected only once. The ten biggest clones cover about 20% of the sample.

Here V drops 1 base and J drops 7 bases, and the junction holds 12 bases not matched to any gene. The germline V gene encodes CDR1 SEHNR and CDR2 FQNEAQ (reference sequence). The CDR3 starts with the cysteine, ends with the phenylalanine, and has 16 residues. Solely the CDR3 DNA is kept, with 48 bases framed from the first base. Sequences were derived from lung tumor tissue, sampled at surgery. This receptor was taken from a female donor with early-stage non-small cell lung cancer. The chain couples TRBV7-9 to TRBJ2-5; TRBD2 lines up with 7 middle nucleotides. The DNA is TGTGCCAGCAGCTTAGGAGGACTAGTGAACCGGGGGACCCAGTACTTC. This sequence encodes CASSLGGLVNRGTQYF.